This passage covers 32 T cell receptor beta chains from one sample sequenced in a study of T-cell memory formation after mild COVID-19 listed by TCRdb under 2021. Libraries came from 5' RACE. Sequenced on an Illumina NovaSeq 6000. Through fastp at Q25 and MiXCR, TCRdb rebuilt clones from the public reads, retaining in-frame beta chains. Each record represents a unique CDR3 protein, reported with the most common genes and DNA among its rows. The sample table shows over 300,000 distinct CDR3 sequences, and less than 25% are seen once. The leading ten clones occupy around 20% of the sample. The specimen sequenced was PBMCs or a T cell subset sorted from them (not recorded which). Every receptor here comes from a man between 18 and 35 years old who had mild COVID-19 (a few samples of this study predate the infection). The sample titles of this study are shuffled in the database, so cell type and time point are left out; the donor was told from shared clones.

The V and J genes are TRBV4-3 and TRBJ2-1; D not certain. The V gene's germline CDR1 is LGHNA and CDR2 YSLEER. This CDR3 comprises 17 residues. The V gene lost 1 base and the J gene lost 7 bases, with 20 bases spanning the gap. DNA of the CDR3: TGCGCCAGCAGCCAAGCGCCCGACCCGGGCCAGCATAATGAGCAGTTCTTC. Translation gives CASSQAPDPGQHNEQFF.

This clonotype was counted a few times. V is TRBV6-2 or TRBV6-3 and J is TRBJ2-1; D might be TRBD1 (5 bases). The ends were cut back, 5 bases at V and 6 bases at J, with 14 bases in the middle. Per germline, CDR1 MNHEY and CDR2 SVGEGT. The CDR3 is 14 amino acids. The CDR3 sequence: CASSIGQLSNEQFF. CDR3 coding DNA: TGTGCCAGCAGTATCGGACAACTTTCCAATGAGCAGTTCTTC.

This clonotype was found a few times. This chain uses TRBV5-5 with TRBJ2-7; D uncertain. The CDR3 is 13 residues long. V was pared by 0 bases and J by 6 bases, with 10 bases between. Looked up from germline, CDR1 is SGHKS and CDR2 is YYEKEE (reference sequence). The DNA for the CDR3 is TGTGCCAGCAGCTTGGCGAGACTGGGCGAGCAGTACGTC. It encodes CASSLARLGEQYV.

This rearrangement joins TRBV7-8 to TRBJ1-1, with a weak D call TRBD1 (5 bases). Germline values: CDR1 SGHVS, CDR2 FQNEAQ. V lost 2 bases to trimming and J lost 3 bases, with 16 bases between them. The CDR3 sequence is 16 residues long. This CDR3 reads CASSLQGLAVYTEAFF. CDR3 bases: TGTGCCAGCAGCTTACAGGGTTTAGCAGTATACACTGAAGCTTTCTTT.

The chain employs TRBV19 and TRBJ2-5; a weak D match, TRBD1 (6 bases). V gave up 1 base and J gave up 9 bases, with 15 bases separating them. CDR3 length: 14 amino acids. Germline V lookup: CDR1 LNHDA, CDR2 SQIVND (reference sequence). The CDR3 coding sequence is TGTGCCAGTAGTATAGGAGGACAGCCTTCGCCCCAGTACTTC. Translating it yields CASSIGGQPSPQYF.

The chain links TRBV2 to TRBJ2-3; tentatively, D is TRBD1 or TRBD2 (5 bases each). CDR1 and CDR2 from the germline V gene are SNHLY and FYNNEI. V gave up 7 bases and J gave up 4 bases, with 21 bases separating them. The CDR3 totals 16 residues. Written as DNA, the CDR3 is TGTGCCAGCATCAGTGAGTACCCAAGAGGGGCAGATACGCAGTATTTT. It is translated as CASISEYPRGADTQYF. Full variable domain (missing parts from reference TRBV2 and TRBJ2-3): EPEVTQTPSHQVTQMGQEVILRCVPISNHLYFYWYRQILGQKVEFLVSFYNNEISEKSEIFDDQFSVERPDGSNFTLKIRSTKLEDSAMYFCASISEYPRGADTQYFGPGTRLTVL.

The chain's CDR3 is CASSQLSGGAEETQYF. In DNA, the CDR3 is TGTGCCAGCAGCCAATTAAGCGGGGGGGCAGAGGAGACCCAGTACTTC. The chain employs TRBV4-2 and TRBJ2-5, with 10 nucleotides matching TRBD2. The V gene's germline CDR1 is LGHNA and CDR2 YNFKEQ. V was clipped by 2 bases and J by 5 bases; unmatched bases: 8. The CDR3 is 16 amino acids.

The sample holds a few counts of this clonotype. The CDR3 nucleotides are TGTGCCAGCAGTGAATATCCCGAGGGGTCCTACGAGCAGTACTTC. The encoded protein is CASSEYPEGSYEQYF. The rearrangement joins TRBV2 to TRBJ2-7; D assignment may be TRBD1 or TRBD2 (5 bases each). The CDR3 is 15 amino acids. Trimming left V 2 bases short and J 1 base short, with 12 bases between. From germline, CDR1 is SNHLY and CDR2 FYNNEI.

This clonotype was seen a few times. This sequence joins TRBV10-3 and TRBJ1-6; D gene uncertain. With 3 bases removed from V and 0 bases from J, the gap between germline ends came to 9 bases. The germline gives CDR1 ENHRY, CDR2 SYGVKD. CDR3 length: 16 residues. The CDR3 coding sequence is TGTGCCATCAGTGACAGGATGAGCTCCTATAATTCACCCCTCCACTTT. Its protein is CAISDRMSSYNSPLHF.

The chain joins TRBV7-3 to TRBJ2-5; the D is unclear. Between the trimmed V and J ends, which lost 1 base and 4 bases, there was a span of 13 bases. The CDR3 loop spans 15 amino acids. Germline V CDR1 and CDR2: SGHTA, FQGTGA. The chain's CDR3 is CASSLIPSGRETQYF. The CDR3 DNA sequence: TGTGCCAGCAGCTTAATCCCATCAGGTCGAGAGACCCAGTACTTC.

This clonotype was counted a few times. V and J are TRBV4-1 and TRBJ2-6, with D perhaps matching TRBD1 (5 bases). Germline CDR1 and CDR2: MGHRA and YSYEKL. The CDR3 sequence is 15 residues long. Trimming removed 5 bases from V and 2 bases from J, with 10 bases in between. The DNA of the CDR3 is TGCGCCAGCAGCGCAGGGTTTGCTGGGGCCAACGTCCTGACTTTC. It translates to CASSAGFAGANVLTF.

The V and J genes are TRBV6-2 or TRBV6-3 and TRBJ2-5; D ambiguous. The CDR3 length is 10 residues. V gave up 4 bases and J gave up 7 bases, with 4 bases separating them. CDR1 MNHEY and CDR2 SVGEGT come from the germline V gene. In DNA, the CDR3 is TGTGCCAGCAGTTCTGGGACCCAGTACTTC. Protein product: CASSSGTQYF.

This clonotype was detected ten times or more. The CDR3 DNA sequence: TGTGCCAGCAGCGTAGCGGGGGGAGAGCTGTTTTTT. Amino acid sequence: CASSVAGGELFF. The genes are TRBV9 and TRBJ2-2; 7 bases are a match to TRBD2. From germline, CDR1 is SGDLS and CDR2 YYNGEE. CDR3 length equals 12 residues. Losses at the gene ends were 0 bases for V and 11 bases for J; bases not matched to a gene: 1.

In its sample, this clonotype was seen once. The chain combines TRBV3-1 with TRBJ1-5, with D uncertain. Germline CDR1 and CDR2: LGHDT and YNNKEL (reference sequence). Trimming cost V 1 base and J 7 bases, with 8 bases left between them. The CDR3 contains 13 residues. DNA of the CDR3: TGTGCCAGCAGCCAAGTCCCGGGGCAGCCCCAGCATTTT. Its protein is CASSQVPGQPQHF. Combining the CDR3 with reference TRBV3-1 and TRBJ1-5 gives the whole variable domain DTAVSQTPKYLVTQMGNDKSIKCEQNLGHDTMYWYKQDSKKFLKIMFSYNNKELIINETVPNRFSPKSPDKAHLNLHINSLELGDSAVYFCASSQVPGQPQHFGDGTRLSIL.

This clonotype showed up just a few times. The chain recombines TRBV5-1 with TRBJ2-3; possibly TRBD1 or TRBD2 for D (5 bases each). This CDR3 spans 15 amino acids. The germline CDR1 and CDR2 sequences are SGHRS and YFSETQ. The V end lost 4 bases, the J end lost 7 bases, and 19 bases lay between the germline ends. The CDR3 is CASSTGTPGRNTQYF. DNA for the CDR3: TGCGCCAGCAGCACCGGGACGCCGGGCAGGAATACGCAGTATTTT.

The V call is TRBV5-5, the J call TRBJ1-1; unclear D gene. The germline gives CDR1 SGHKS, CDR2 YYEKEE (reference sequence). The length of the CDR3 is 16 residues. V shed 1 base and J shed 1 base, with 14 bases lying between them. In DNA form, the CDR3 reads TGTGCCAGCAGCTTGCGGGGAGGGAGCAGGAACACTGAAGCTTTCTTT. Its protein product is CASSLRGGSRNTEAFF.

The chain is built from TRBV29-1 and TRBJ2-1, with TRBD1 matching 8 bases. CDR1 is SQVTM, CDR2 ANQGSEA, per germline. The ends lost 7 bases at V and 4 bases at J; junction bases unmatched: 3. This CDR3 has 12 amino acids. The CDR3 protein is CSGDRGYNEQFF. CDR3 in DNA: TGCAGCGGTGACAGGGGATACAATGAGCAGTTCTTC.

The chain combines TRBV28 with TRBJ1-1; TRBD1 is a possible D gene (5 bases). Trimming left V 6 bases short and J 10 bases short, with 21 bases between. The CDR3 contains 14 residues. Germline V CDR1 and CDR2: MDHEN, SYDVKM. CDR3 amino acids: CASSPWDGRSTAFF. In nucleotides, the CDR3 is TGTGCCAGCAGCCCCTGGGACGGAAGGTCCACAGCTTTCTTT. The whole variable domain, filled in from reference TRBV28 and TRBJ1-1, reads DVKVTQSSRYLVKRTGEKVFLECVQDMDHENMFWYRQDPGLGLRLIYFSYDVKMKEKGDIPEGYSVSREKKERFSLILESASTNQTSMYLCASSPWDGRSTAFFGQGTRLTVV.

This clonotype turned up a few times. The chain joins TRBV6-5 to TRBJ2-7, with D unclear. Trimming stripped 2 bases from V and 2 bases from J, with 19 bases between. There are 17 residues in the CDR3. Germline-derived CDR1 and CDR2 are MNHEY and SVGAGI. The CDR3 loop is CASSYRGPLGPPYEQYF. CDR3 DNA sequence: TGTGCCAGCAGTTACCGCGGCCCGCTAGGCCCGCCCTACGAGCAGTACTTC.

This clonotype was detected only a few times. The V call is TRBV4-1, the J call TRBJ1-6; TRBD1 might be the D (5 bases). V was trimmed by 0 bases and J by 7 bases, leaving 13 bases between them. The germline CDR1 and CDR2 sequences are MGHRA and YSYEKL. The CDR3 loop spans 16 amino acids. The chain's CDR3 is CASSQDLAGPNSPLHF. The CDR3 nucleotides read TGCGCCAGCAGCCAAGATCTGGCAGGGCCCAATTCACCCCTCCACTTT.

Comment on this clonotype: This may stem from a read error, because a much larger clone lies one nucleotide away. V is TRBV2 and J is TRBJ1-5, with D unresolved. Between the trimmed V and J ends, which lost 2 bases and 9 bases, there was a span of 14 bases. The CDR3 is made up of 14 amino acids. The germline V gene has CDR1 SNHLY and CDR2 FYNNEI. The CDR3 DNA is TGTGCCAGCAGTGAAAATGTGAGCTTCCTGCCCCAGCATTTT. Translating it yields CASSENVSFLPQHF.

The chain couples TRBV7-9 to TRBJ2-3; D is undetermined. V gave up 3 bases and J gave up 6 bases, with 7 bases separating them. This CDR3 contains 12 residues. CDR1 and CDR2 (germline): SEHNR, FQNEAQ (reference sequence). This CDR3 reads CASSFDGDTQYF. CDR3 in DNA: TGTGCCAGCAGCTTCGACGGGGATACGCAGTATTTT. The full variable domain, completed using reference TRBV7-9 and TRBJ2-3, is DTGVSQNPRHKITKRGQNVTFRCDPISEHNRLYWYRQTLGQGPEFLTYFQNEAQLEKSRLLSDRFSAERPKGSFSTLEIQRTEQGDSAMYLCASSFDGDTQYFGPGTRLTVL.

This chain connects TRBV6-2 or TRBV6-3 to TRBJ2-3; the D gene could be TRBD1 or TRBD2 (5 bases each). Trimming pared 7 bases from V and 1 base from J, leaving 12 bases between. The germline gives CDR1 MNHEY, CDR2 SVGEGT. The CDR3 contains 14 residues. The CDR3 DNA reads TGTGCCAGCACCCGGGGCTCCCGCACAGATACGCAGTATTTT. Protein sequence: CASTRGSRTDTQYF.

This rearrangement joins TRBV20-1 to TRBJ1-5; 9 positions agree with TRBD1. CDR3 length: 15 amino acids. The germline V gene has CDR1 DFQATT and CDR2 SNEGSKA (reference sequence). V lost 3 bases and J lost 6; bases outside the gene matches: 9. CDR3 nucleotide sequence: TGCAGTGCTAGTCGCCCGGGACAGGGTACTCAGCCCCAGCATTTT. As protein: CSASRPGQGTQPQHF.

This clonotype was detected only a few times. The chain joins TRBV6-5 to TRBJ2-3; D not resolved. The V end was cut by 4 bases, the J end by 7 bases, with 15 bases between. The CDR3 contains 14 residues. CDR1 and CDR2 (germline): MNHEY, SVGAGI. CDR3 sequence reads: CASSSLLDGNTQYF. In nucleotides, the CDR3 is TGTGCCAGCAGTTCTCTCTTGGACGGAAATACGCAGTATTTT.

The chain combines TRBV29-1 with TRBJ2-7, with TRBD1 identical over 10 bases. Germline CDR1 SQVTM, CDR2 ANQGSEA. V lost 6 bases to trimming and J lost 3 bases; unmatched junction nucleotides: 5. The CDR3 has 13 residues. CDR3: CSVMGQGIYEQYF. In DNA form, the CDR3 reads TGCAGCGTGATGGGACAGGGGATCTACGAGCAGTACTTC.

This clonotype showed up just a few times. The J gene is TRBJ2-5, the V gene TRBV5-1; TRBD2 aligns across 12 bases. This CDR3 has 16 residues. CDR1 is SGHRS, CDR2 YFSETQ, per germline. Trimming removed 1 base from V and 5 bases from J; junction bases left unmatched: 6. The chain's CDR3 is CASSLSLAGGKETQYF. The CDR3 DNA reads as TGCGCCAGCAGCTTGAGTCTAGCGGGGGGGAAGGAGACCCAGTACTTC.

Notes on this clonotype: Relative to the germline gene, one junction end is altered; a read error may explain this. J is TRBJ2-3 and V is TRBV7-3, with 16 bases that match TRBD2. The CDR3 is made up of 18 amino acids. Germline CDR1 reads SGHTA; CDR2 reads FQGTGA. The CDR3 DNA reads TGTGCCAGCAGCCTAACCGGGACTAGCGGGGGGGGCACAGATACGCAGTATTTT. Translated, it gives CASSLTGTSGGGTDTQYF.

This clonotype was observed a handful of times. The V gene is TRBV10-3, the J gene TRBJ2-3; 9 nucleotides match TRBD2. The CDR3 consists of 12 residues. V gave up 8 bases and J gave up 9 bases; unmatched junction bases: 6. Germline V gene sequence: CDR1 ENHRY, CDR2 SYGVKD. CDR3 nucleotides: TGTGCCATCTCCAGCGGGGGGAAAACGCAGTATTTT. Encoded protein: CAISSGGKTQYF.

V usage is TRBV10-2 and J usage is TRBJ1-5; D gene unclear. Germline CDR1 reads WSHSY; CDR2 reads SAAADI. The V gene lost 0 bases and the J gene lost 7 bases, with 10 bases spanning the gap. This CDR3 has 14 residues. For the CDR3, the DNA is TGCGCCAGCAGTGAGTCGAACCTAGAGCAGCCCCAGCATTTT. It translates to CASSESNLEQPQHF.

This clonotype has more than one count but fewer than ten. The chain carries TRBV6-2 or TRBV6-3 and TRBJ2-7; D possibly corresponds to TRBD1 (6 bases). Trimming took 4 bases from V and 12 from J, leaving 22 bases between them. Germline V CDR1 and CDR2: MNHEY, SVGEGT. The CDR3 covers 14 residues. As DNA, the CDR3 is TGTGCCAGCAGTTCCCCCGGGGACAAAGGTCTTCGGTACGTC. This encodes CASSSPGDKGLRYV.

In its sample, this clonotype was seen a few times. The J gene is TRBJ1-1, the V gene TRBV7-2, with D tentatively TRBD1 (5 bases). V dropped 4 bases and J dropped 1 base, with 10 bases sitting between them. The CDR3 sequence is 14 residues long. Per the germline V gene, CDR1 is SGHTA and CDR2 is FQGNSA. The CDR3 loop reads CASSSRAANTEAFF. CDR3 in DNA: TGTGCCAGCAGCTCCAGGGCCGCGAACACTGAAGCTTTCTTT.